The T cell receptor beta chain described here comes from a study of blood T cell repertoires in COVID-19. Study context: Acute and convalescent COVID-19 samples came from the United States, Italy and Spain. Nucleic acid was either cDNA or gDNA, and it came from T cells, B-cell-depleted T cells, or PBMCs.

Sequencing used immunoSEQ multiplex PCR; TCRdb keeps in-frame clones, though not all of them. In the table there are over 200,000 clones, about 90% of which are singletons. Trimming shortened V by 0 bases and J by 4 bases, and 10 bases separated the two germline ends. CDR3 size: 14 residues. Per the germline V gene, CDR1 is SGHRS and CDR2 is YFSETQ. The clonotype was recovered from a man between 35 and 55 years old with active or convalescent COVID-19. The chain combines TRBV5-1 with TRBJ1-2, with no clear D. The sequenced sample consisted of peripheral blood. The CDR3 DNA is TGCGCCAGCAGCTTGGAACAGCCATTCTATGGCTACACCTTC. It encodes CASSLEQPFYGYTF.